The 27 T cell receptor beta chains in this list originate from one sample, sequenced in a study of Ad26.COV2.S vaccination and SARS-CoV-2 variants. Treatment in this sample: roughly 19 received Ad26.COV2.S at low or high dose, single or two shots; roughly 5 received placebo; per-sample allocation not given. Samples analyzed were those drawn on day 63 after the first vaccine or placebo injection. Measured with immunoSEQ multiplex PCR; TCRdb has only the in-frame clones, and not every one. The sample yields about 280,000 clones, about 90% seen once. Specimen: peripheral blood, collected in a trial of Ad26.COV2.S vaccine versus placebo. The receptors derive from a person between 18 and 65 years old who received the Ad26.COV2.S COVID-19 vaccine or a placebo.

The chain has TRBV25-1 and TRBJ2-7, with D tentatively TRBD2 (6 bases). The CDR3 is 13 residues long. Trimming took off 8 bases at V and 2 bases at J, with 13 bases between the two ends. Germline CDR1 is MGHDK and CDR2 is SYGVNS. The CDR3 coding sequence is TGTGCCAGCTCAACCACGGGGGCCTACGAGCAGTACTTC. As protein: CASSTTGAYEQYF.

V gene TRBV9 combines with J gene TRBJ1-2, with D uncertain. The CDR3 is 12 amino acids. CDR1 SGDLS and CDR2 YYNGEE come from the germline V gene. V was trimmed by 1 base and J by 8 bases, leaving 9 bases between them. The CDR3 here is CASSVPTTGYTF. The CDR3 region has the DNA TGTGCCAGCAGCGTACCCACCACGGGCTACACCTTC.

The chain recombines TRBV13 with TRBJ1-1; 7 nucleotides agree with TRBD1. Unmatched junction bases numbered 3, after V lost 5 bases and J lost 0 bases. Germline CDR1 reads PRHDT; CDR2 reads FYEKMQ (reference sequence). The CDR3 consists of 14 residues. CDR3 sequence reads: CASSLRGLNTEAFF. In DNA, the CDR3 is TGTGCCAGCAGCCTCAGGGGGTTGAACACTGAAGCTTTCTTT.

This chain links TRBV19 with TRBJ2-7, with D unresolved. Trimming took off 3 bases at V and 3 bases at J, with 9 bases between the two ends. Germline loops: CDR1 LNHDA, CDR2 SQIVND (reference sequence). The CDR3 is made up of 13 amino acids. The CDR3 spells CASSIVTGYEQYF. CDR3 coding DNA: TGTGCCAGTAGTATCGTCACCGGCTACGAGCAGTACTTC.

The rearrangement uses TRBV6-1 and TRBJ1-4, with D maybe TRBD1 (5 bases). The CDR3 totals 15 residues. Trimming left V 2 bases short and J 8 bases short, with 15 bases between. From germline, CDR1 is MNHNS and CDR2 SASEGT. CDR3 in amino acids: CASSEFGGSGEKLFF. In DNA, the CDR3 is TGTGCCAGCAGTGAATTTGGGGGGTCGGGAGAAAAACTGTTTTTT.

The chain links TRBV7-9 to TRBJ2-5; 11 bases agree with TRBD1. Germline V lookup: CDR1 SEHNR, CDR2 FQNEAQ (reference sequence). The CDR3 totals 15 residues. V shed 5 bases, J shed 2 bases, and the junction held 4 bases outside the gene matches. The CDR3 sequence: CASSGDRGIQETQYF. For the CDR3, the DNA is TGTGCCAGCAGCGGGGACAGGGGGATACAAGAGACCCAGTACTTC. Using reference TRBV7-9 and TRBJ2-5 for the parts outside the CDR3, the full variable domain is DTGVSQNPRHKITKRGQNVTFRCDPISEHNRLYWYRQTLGQGPEFLTYFQNEAQLEKSRLLSDRFSAERPKGSFSTLEIQRTEQGDSAMYLCASSGDRGIQETQYFGPGTRLLVL.

The V and J genes are TRBV6-5 and TRBJ1-1; D may be TRBD1 (6 bases). Trimming cost V 2 bases and J 4 bases, with 17 bases left between them. CDR1 is MNHEY, CDR2 SVGAGI, per germline. The CDR3 consists of 16 residues. The CDR3 sequence is CASSYTLTPGVTEAFF. CDR3 in DNA: TGTGCCAGCAGTTACACTTTAACGCCAGGGGTCACTGAAGCTTTCTTT.

The rearrangement links TRBV7-9 to TRBJ2-1, with 9 bases fitting TRBD1. With V trimmed by 0 bases and J by 0 bases, 9 bases remained unmatched. CDR1 is SEHNR and CDR2 is FQNEAQ in the germline V gene (reference sequence). The CDR3 totals 19 residues. Written as DNA, the CDR3 is TGTGCCAGCAGCTTAGCCCGGACAGGGGCCGCGAGCTCCTACAATGAGCAGTTCTTC. Translating it yields CASSLARTGAASSYNEQFF.

The J gene is TRBJ1-2, the V gene TRBV6-1; D uncertain. CDR1 is MNHNS, CDR2 SASEGT, per germline. V lost 1 base and J lost 4, with 7 bases in between. The CDR3 is made up of 13 amino acids. The CDR3 reads CASSEGLFYGYTF. The DNA of the CDR3 is TGTGCCAGCAGTGAAGGGCTGTTCTATGGCTACACCTTC.

The chain recombines TRBV27 with TRBJ1-4; D is unresolved. This CDR3 comprises 14 residues. Looked up from germline, CDR1 is MNHEY and CDR2 is SMNVEV (reference sequence). The V end lost 2 bases, the J end lost 7 bases, and 11 bases lay between the germline ends. This CDR3 reads CASSLLGSPEKLFF. CDR3 DNA: TGTGCCAGCAGTTTACTTGGCAGCCCTGAAAAACTGTTTTTT. Full variable domain (outside the CDR3, taken from reference TRBV27 and TRBJ1-4): EAQVTQNPRYLITVTGKKLTVTCSQNMNHEYMSWYRQDPGLGLRQIYYSMNVEVTDKGDVPEGYKVSRKEKRNFPLILESPSPNQTSLYFCASSLLGSPEKLFFGSGTQLSVL.

This sequence joins TRBV4-3 and TRBJ2-1, with D uncertain. V was trimmed by 0 bases and J by 4 bases, leaving 10 bases between them. CDR1 and CDR2 from the germline V gene are LGHNA and YSLEER. This CDR3 has 15 amino acids. CDR3 residues: CASSQEGHSYNEQFF. CDR3 bases: TGCGCCAGCAGCCAAGAAGGTCACTCTTACAATGAGCAGTTCTTC.

This clone came up a few times. The chain joins TRBV19 to TRBJ2-3, with unresolved D. The CDR3 contains 16 residues. V lost 1 base, J lost 0 bases, and 11 bases lay in between. In germline, CDR1 is LNHDA, CDR2 SQIVND (reference sequence). The CDR3 loop is CASSIVGRMSTDTQYF. The CDR3 DNA is TGTGCCAGTAGTATAGTGGGCAGGATGAGCACAGATACGCAGTATTTT.

CDR3 DNA sequence: TGTGCCAGCAGCCAAGAGTACGTCTCCTACAATGAGCAGTTCTTC. Amino acid sequence: CASSQEYVSYNEQFF. V gene TRBV4-2 combines with J gene TRBJ2-1, with D unclear. This CDR3 is 15 amino acids long. The V and J ends lost 0 bases and 0 bases respectively, with 6 bases between them. Per the germline V gene, CDR1 is LGHNA and CDR2 is YNFKEQ.

This chain links TRBV29-1 with TRBJ1-2; TRBD1 aligns across 7 bases. CDR1 SQVTM and CDR2 ANQGSEA come from the germline V gene. The J segment lost 0 bases and the V segment lost 7 bases, leaving 11 bases of the junction unmatched. The CDR3 is made up of 15 amino acids. The CDR3 DNA reads TGCAGCGCCTCTAACCCGGGACAGCCTAACTATGGCTACACCTTC. Translating it yields CSASNPGQPNYGYTF.

This chain connects TRBV6-4 to TRBJ2-1, with D tentatively TRBD1 (6 bases). The CDR3 contains 13 residues. From germline, CDR1 is MRHNA and CDR2 SNTAGT. With 4 bases removed from V and 10 bases from J, the gap between germline ends came to 14 bases. CDR3 sequence: CASSALGAGEQFF. The CDR3 DNA sequence: TGTGCCAGCAGTGCCCTGGGGGCCGGCGAGCAGTTCTTC.

The chain employs TRBV4-1 and TRBJ2-1, with 12 bases matching TRBD2. The V gene's germline CDR1 is MGHRA and CDR2 YSYEKL. The length of the CDR3 is 20 residues. Germline trimming cut 0 bases from V and 8 bases from J; bases unmatched to any gene: 17. As DNA, the CDR3 is TGCGCCAGCAGCCAAGATAGGGGGACAGGAGAACTAGCGGGGGGCTATGAGCAGTTCTTC. This codes for CASSQDRGTGELAGGYEQFF.

V gene TRBV19 combines with J gene TRBJ1-5, with D tentatively TRBD1 (6 bases). Trimming removed 7 bases at V and 9 bases at J, with 13 bases between. This CDR3 is 12 amino acids long. Germline values: CDR1 LNHDA, CDR2 SQIVND (reference sequence). CDR3 bases: TGTGCCAGTACGCAGGGGCAGAGGCCCCAGCATTTT. This translates into CASTQGQRPQHF.

The chain uses TRBV7-8 and TRBJ2-7; TRBD2 might be the D (5 bases). This CDR3 is built from 14 residues. The ends were cut back, 5 bases at V and 0 bases at J, with 11 bases in the middle. CDR1 is SGHVS, CDR2 FQNEAQ, per germline. The chain's CDR3 is CASSEGWFSYEQYF. CDR3 DNA sequence: TGTGCCAGCAGCGAGGGATGGTTCTCCTACGAGCAGTACTTC.

This sequence joins TRBV29-1 and TRBJ1-4, with TRBD1 matching 7 bases. The length of the CDR3 is 13 residues. Looked up from germline, CDR1 is SQVTM and CDR2 is ANQGSEA. With V trimmed by 7 bases and J by 7 bases, 9 bases remained unmatched. For the CDR3, the DNA is TGCAGCGCCCGGGACAGATCGTTTGAAAAACTGTTTTTT. It yields the protein CSARDRSFEKLFF.

This rearrangement joins TRBV2 to TRBJ2-2, with TRBD2 matching 7 bases. The CDR3 has 13 residues. Germline trimming cut 6 bases from V and 5 bases from J; bases unmatched to any gene: 3. CDR1 is SNHLY, CDR2 FYNNEI, per germline. This CDR3 is CASRREWTGELFF. DNA for the CDR3: TGTGCCAGCAGGCGGGAGTGGACCGGGGAGCTGTTTTTT.

The rearrangement joins TRBV2 to TRBJ2-2, with 10 nucleotides matching TRBD2. Germline V gene data show CDR1 as SNHLY and CDR2 as FYNNEI. V shed 9 bases, J shed 7 bases, and the junction held 5 bases outside the gene matches. The CDR3 covers 13 residues. DNA of the CDR3: TGTGCCAGTAGCGGGGGGCCTATCGGGGAGCTGTTTTTT. It yields the protein CASSGGPIGELFF.

The chain links TRBV5-6 to TRBJ2-1; D gene ambiguous. V lost 4 bases to trimming and J lost 3 bases, with 8 bases between them. This CDR3 comprises 13 residues. Germline V gene sequence: CDR1 SGHDT, CDR2 YYEEEE. The chain's CDR3 is CASSLRIYNEQFF. The CDR3 DNA reads as TGTGCCAGCAGCCTTCGAATCTACAATGAGCAGTTCTTC.

This clone came up once. This chain connects TRBV5-1 to TRBJ2-5; the D gene is possibly TRBD2 (6 bases). Trimming removed 4 bases from V and 9 bases from J, with 16 bases in between. The CDR3 spans 13 residues. In germline, CDR1 is SGHRS, CDR2 YFSETQ. CDR3 in DNA: TGCGCCAGCAGCCTAACGACTAGTCCACCCCAGTACTTC. It is translated as CASSLTTSPPQYF.

The chain uses TRBV6-5 and TRBJ2-7; tentatively, D is TRBD2 (5 bases). The CDR3 consists of 15 residues. Between the trimmed V and J ends, which lost 4 bases and 0 bases, there was a span of 13 bases. CDR1 and CDR2 (germline): MNHEY, SVGAGI. DNA of the CDR3: TGTGCCAGCAGTTCTAGAGCGGAGAGCTCCTACGAGCAGTACTTC. Translating it yields CASSSRAESSYEQYF.

The J gene is TRBJ2-7, the V gene TRBV25-1, with D maybe TRBD1 (5 bases). The CDR3 length is 13 residues. The V end lost 2 bases, the J end lost 5 bases, and 10 bases lay between the germline ends. Germline V gene sequence: CDR1 MGHDK, CDR2 SYGVNS. Written as DNA, the CDR3 is TGTGCCAGCAGTGAACCAGGGTTCAACGAGCAGTACTTC. Translation: CASSEPGFNEQYF.

This clone has just a few counts. J is TRBJ1-2 and V is TRBV3-1 (or the pseudogene TRBV3-2); no firm D call. The CDR3 spans 14 residues. Trimming removed 6 bases from V and 4 bases from J, with 15 bases in between. Looked up from germline, CDR1 is LGHDT and CDR2 is YNNKEL (reference sequence). The CDR3 DNA is TGTGCCAGCAGTTTCAACAGCAATGGCTATGGCTACACCTTC. Its protein is CASSFNSNGYGYTF.

The gene calls are TRBV11-3 and TRBJ2-3; D may correspond to TRBD1 or TRBD2 (5 bases each). CDR3 length: 16 amino acids. Per germline, CDR1 SGHNT and CDR2 YENEEA. V shed 5 bases and J shed 1 base, with 16 bases lying between them. For the CDR3, the DNA is TGTGCCAGCAGCACATCGGGGCTGTTCGGCACAGATACGCAGTATTTT. Its protein product is CASSTSGLFGTDTQYF.